The clone carrying this TCR beta chain came up a few times. Its specificity is not known. The CDR3 contains 16 residues. V lost 1 base to trimming and J lost 3 bases; unmatched junction nucleotides: 3. Germline V gene lookup returns CDR1 SGHAT and CDR2 FQNNGV. Next came a second PCR, run for roughly 6 to 11 cycles, which used a sample-barcoded 5' primer along with a J-beta primer mix. Carrying 12 random nucleotides, a template-switch adaptor labeled each individual cDNA molecule. TCRdb independently ran MiXCR on the 5' RACE reads; one entry per CDR3 protein. The profile shows fewer than 900,000 distinct CDR3 sequences, about 42% of them singletons. Peripheral blood, ten milliliters per donor, was collected. The data derive from a study of blood T cells in healthy people across ages. Study overall: There was about one barcoded beta molecule captured by template switching per two T cells. Overall study results and limits: Versus aged donors, long-lived donors had higher diversity and more naive CD4+ cells.

The TCR comes from an older woman in good health. J is TRBJ2-2 and V is TRBV11-2, with 9 bases matching TRBD1. The sequencing sample was made of blood. CDR3 region: CASSLGTGVDTGELFF. DNA of the CDR3: TGTGCCAGCAGCTTAGGGACAGGGGTCGACACCGGGGAGCTGTTTTTT.